This T cell receptor (beta chain) was recorded in a study of blood T cell repertoires in COVID-19. Study-level information: Sample material is recorded as cDNA or gDNA derived from T cells, B-cell-depleted T cells, or PBMCs.

This clone was counted a single time. The assay was immunoSEQ multiplex PCR, and TCRdb's table has in-frame clones only and misses some. Of about 78,000 clones in the sample, 86% were seen once. The CDR3 consists of 13 residues. Germline V gene lookup returns CDR1 SGHTA and CDR2 FQGNSA. V lost 3 bases and J lost 7, with 13 bases in between. This TCR was recovered from a man aged 45 to 65 with active or convalescent COVID-19. Sample: peripheral blood. The chain recombines TRBV7-2 with TRBJ2-7; TRBD1 is a possible D gene (5 bases). The CDR3 loop is CASSFSRVGEQYF. CDR3 sequence (DNA): TGTGCCAGCAGCTTTAGCAGGGTGGGGGAGCAGTACTTC. Complete variable domain (other parts from reference TRBV7-2 and TRBJ2-7): GAGVSQSPSNKVTEKGKDVELRCDPISGHTALYWYRQSLGQGLEFLIYFQGNSAPDKSGLPSDRFSAERTGGSVSTLTIQRTQQEDSAVYLCASSFSRVGEQYFGPGTRLTVT.